The rows below give T cell receptor beta chains drawn from one sample of a study of T cell responses to AZD1222 COVID-19 vaccine. Clones were read by immunoSEQ multiplex PCR, and TCRdb kept only the in-frame ones, dropping some. The table lists 66,000 or so clones, 79% of them singletons. This specimen was peripheral blood, taken on day 0 of MenACWY control vaccination. These receptors all stem from an adult in good health. The conserved cysteine and the conserved F or W are not part of the CDR3 here. Each record gives: J gene, V gene, CDR3 protein.

TRBJ2-1	TRBV5-6	ASSFPPGLDDEQF
TRBJ1-3	TRBV7-9	ASSTEGNSGNTIY
TRBJ2-5	TRBV7-2	ASSPRGEGRVETQY
TRBJ2-5	TRBV4-3	ASSHRLADQETQY
TRBJ1-1	TRBV7-9	ASSLDSGLEAF
TRBJ2-7	TRBV20-1	SPKAYEQY
TRBJ2-7	TRBV7-2	ASSSPPSGSPKQY
TRBJ1-2	TRBV6-6	ASSYGVPVGYGYT
TRBJ2-1	TRBV28	ASSLTGNEQF
TRBJ1-1	TRBV18	ASSPRTDPNTEAF
TRBJ1-2	TRBV21-1	ASSSRPGTGYIYGYT
TRBJ1-5	TRBV10-1	ASTSQPQH
TRBJ1-2	TRBV11-2	ASSSSDDYGYT
TRBJ2-4	TRBV27	ASSFTLAKNIQY
TRBJ2-6	TRBV5-4	ASRSWGLRDRGPGANVLT
TRBJ2-1	TRBV7-9	ASSPTGRGGHNEQF
TRBJ2-1	TRBV6-5	ASSYSRTTGDGQF
TRBJ1-6	TRBV25-1	ASSQGWDSPLH
TRBJ1-5	TRBV3-1/TRBV3-2	ASSRALLGQPQH
TRBJ1-3	TRBV4-2	ASSQVSLEHIGRSSGNTIY
TRBJ1-2	TRBV5-6	ASSLGPTGSYGYT
TRBJ1-1	TRBV27	ASSPSLLNTEAF
TRBJ2-2	TRBV3-1/TRBV3-2	ASSRRDPGELF
TRBJ1-1	TRBV5-4	ASSSVDRGRRNTEAF
TRBJ1-2	TRBV4-1	ASSQNRDSRYGYT
TRBJ1-3	TRBV6-5	ASRYTGQGLGNTIY
TRBJ2-1	TRBV30	AWKGSRIYNEQF
TRBJ2-7	TRBV5-6	ASSLAGANEQY
TRBJ1-1	TRBV27	ASSFRGGTEAF
TRBJ1-1	TRBV9	ASSARPVNTEAF
TRBJ1-2	TRBV10-3	AISDLGQGDGYT
TRBJ1-3	TRBV2	ASRIDRSSGNTIY
TRBJ1-5	TRBV19	ASSIQEISNQPQH
TRBJ2-1	TRBV11-2	ASSLVAGKSYNEQF
TRBJ2-7	TRBV11-1	ASSALTSEQY
TRBJ1-1	TRBV9	ASSVGPFGNTEAF
TRBJ1-1	TRBV7-2	ASSLWGTSTEAF
TRBJ1-1	TRBV5-4	ASSPAGARSTEAF
TRBJ1-2	TRBV6-5	ASSSRGLSGYT
TRBJ1-2	TRBV5-1	ASSLEGSLDGYT
TRBJ1-3	TRBV6-1	ASSEIAVSGNTIY
TRBJ1-5	TRBV5-1	ASSLDGQGPGQPQH
TRBJ1-6	TRBV5-1	ASSRGDNSPLH
TRBJ2-2	TRBV11-2	ASSLLPPGATGELF
TRBJ1-2	TRBV30	ACRDRLNYGYT
TRBJ1-2	TRBV5-4	ASSRADSSGYT
TRBJ1-2	TRBV7-2	ASSLADNYGYT
TRBJ2-5	TRBV27	ASSLRRGKTQY